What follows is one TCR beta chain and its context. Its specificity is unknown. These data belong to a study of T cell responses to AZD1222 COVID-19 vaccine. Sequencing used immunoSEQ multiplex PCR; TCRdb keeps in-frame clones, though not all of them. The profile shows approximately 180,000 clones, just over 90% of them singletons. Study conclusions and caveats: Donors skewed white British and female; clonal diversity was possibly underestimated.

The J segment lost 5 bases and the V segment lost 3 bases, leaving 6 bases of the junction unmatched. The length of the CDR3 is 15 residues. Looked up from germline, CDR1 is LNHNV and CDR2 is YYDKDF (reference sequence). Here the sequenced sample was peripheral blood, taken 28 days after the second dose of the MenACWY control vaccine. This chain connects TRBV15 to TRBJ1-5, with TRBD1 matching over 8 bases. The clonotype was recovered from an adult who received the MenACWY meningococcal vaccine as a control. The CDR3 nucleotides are TGTGCCACCAGCAGCATAGACAGGGGTCATCAGCCCCAGCATTTT. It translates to CATSSIDRGHQPQHF.